This T cell receptor (beta chain) was documented in a study of CD8+ T cells in alopecia areata. Broader study findings: Normal-skin resident alphabeta T cells also appear among scalp sample sequences.

The sample's treatment: oral pan-JAK inhibitor, 5-10 mg twice daily. cDNA reverse transcribed from extracted RNA served as the sequencing template. Assay: immunoSEQ multiplex PCR; the TCRdb copy retains only in-frame clones and omits some. The sample has about 42,000 clones, 80% to 95% seen once. On this clone: What it binds is not known.

CDR1 is SGHNT and CDR2 is YYREEE in the germline V gene (reference sequence). The CDR3 spans 15 residues. The chain employs TRBV5-4 and TRBJ2-5; 10 bases line up with TRBD1. TRBJ2-7 explains the end of the DNA better; the J call may be wrong. This specimen consisted of CD8+ T cells sorted from blood, obtained at week 24, from a patient treated with tofacitinib. This TCR was sampled from a human donor with alopecia areata. The CDR3 DNA is TGTGCCAGCAGCTCAGGTCCGGGACAGGGGAACGAGCAGTACTTC. Its translation: CASSSGPGQGNEQYF.